This T cell receptor (beta chain) was documented in a study of T cell repertoires in cytomegalovirus infection (dated 2019 in TCRdb). Concerning the study at large: The HLA type of each donor mattered for the analysis, because public TCR beta signatures pointed to carriage of CMV infection along with the matching HLA type. General study outcomes and caveats: In the ex vivo response, HLA-C-restricted CMV-specific TCR beta clonotypes were dominant, and in two of eight donors the single most frequent clonotype came from this HLA-C-restricted group. Cumulative frequency of public TCR beta family members discriminated carriers of CMV infection plus the relevant HLA type in this cohort and an independent approximately 350-donor cohort.

The cysteine opens and the phenylalanine closes a CDR3 of 15 amino acids. The retained sequence is limited to the CDR3, 45 bases, with the frame set at the first base. CDR1 and CDR2 are read off the germline V gene as MDHEN and SYDVKM. The junction carries 9 bases between V and J, which are trimmed by 1 base and 3 bases respectively. Comments on this clonotype: No cognate antigen has been identified for it. The record has no base qualities; no much larger clone is one base away.

Sequencing instrument: Illumina HiSeq 1500. TCRdb reprocessed the public reads (quality trimming at Q25 with fastp, clone calling with MiXCR) and kept in-frame beta chains. Each CDR3 protein gets just one entry, which takes the most common genes and DNA from the rows behind it. Recorded for this sample are approximately 130,000 distinct CDR3 sequences; about 24% of them occurred a single time. Clones ranked in the top ten supply 30% to 40% of the sample. The receptor chain draws on TRBV28 and TRBJ1-4; matching of 5 bases hints at TRBD1 as the D gene. The sequencing input was PBMCs, sequenced either directly or after in vitro stimulation (not recorded which). The origin of this receptor is a human donor in good health (CMV status not recorded). Some clones in this sample may be carry-over from other donors' samples. CDR3 region: CASSLLGRSNEKLFF. The DNA sequence follows: TGTGCCAGCAGTTTATTGGGACGGTCTAATGAAAAACTGTTTTTT.